This T cell receptor (beta chain) emerged from a study of T cell responses to AZD1222 COVID-19 vaccine. Study-level results: Clonal diversity may have been underestimated in mostly white British donors.

As to this clone: The antigen remains unidentified.

V dropped 3 bases and J dropped 6 bases, with 11 bases sitting between them. CDR1 is MNHEY, CDR2 SMNVEV, per germline (reference sequence). The CDR3 runs to 13 residues. Libraries were prepared by immunoSEQ multiplex PCR; TCRdb keeps only in-frame clonotypes and omits some of them. The table has about 120,000 clones, 86% seen once; the top ten hold around 2.9%. This sequence was found in an adult who received the AZD1222 COVID-19 vaccine. Sequencing used peripheral blood, obtained 28 days after the second AZD1222 dose. This rearrangement joins TRBV27 to TRBJ1-2, with a weak D call TRBD1 (5 bases). CDR3 in amino acids: CASSFAGNNGYTF. CDR3 nucleotides: TGTGCCAGCAGTTTTGCAGGGAACAATGGCTACACCTTC.